Each of the 16 T cell receptor beta chains below was sequenced from the same sample in a study of OX40 agonist ivuxolimab in advanced cancers. Libraries were prepared by immunoSEQ multiplex PCR; TCRdb keeps only in-frame clonotypes and omits some of them. Of tens of thousands of clones in the sample, roughly 84% were seen once. This material consisted of CD4+ or CD8+ T cells sorted from blood, taken in a trial of the OX40 agonist ivuxolimab. These receptors were collected from an adult with an advanced solid tumor such as melanoma, head and neck, liver or kidney cancer.

The chain's CDR3 is CASSHSEVDRADTQYF. DNA for the CDR3: TGTGCCAGCAGCCACTCCGAGGTGGATAGGGCAGATACGCAGTATTTT. The chain uses TRBV4-2 and TRBJ2-3; D is unclear. CDR1 is LGHNA, CDR2 YNFKEQ, per germline. This CDR3 has 16 amino acids. V lost 3 bases and J 4 bases, leaving 17 bases between the germline ends.

This clone was seen once. This rearrangement joins TRBV5-1 to TRBJ2-7; tentatively, D is TRBD2 (5 bases). The CDR3 totals 13 residues. Trimming removed 3 bases at V and 6 bases at J, with 13 bases between. Germline loops: CDR1 SGHRS, CDR2 YFSETQ. CDR3 DNA sequence: TGCGCCAGCAGCTCGGGTGTCGCGGGCGAGCAGTACTTC. It yields the protein CASSSGVAGEQYF.

The chain couples TRBV2 to TRBJ1-3; D remains ambiguous. The CDR3 loop spans 16 amino acids. The germline V gene has CDR1 SNHLY and CDR2 FYNNEI. Between the trimmed V and J ends, which lost 0 bases and 2 bases, there was a span of 11 bases. The CDR3, as DNA: TGTGCCAGCAGTGAAGCGGCGGCAATAGCTGGAAACACCATATATTTT. Protein product: CASSEAAAIAGNTIYF.

The rearrangement links TRBV18 to TRBJ2-7, with 8 bases that match TRBD2. There are 15 residues in the CDR3. The V segment lost 3 bases and the J segment 6 bases; nucleotides outside the gene matches: 10. Germline V gene lookup returns CDR1 KGHSH and CDR2 LQKENI. The CDR3 spells CASSPPSGGHLEQYF. As DNA, the CDR3 is TGTGCCAGCTCACCTCCGTCGGGGGGGCACCTCGAGCAGTACTTC.

This chain joins TRBV10-2 and TRBJ1-5; TRBD1 might be the D (6 bases). The length of the CDR3 is 15 residues. Germline assignment: CDR1 WSHSY and CDR2 SAAADI. Trimming left V 7 bases short and J 1 base short, with 14 bases between. CDR3 sequence: CASKTGTGSNQPQHF. The CDR3 DNA is TGCGCCAGCAAGACAGGTACCGGAAGCAATCAGCCCCAGCATTTT.

The genes are TRBV29-1 and TRBJ1-4; possibly TRBD1 for D (5 bases). CDR3 size: 13 residues. Germline V CDR1 and CDR2: SQVTM, ANQGSEA. V lost 7 bases, J lost 8 bases, and 17 bases lay in between. CDR3 nucleotide sequence: TGCAGCGGAGCGGGGCCATTGGGGGAAAAACTGTTTTTT. This encodes CSGAGPLGEKLFF. Drawing the rest from reference TRBV29-1 and TRBJ1-4, the complete variable domain is SAVISQKPSRDICQRGTSLTIQCQVDSQVTMMFWYRQQPGQSLTLIATANQGSEATYESGFVIDKFPISRPNLTFSTLTVSNMSPEDSSIYLCSGAGPLGEKLFFGSGTQLSVL.

This rearrangement joins TRBV10-2 to TRBJ1-1; D unresolved. With 5 bases removed from V and 3 bases from J, the gap between germline ends came to 13 bases. The V gene's germline CDR1 is WSHSY and CDR2 SAAADI. The CDR3 totals 14 residues. The DNA of the CDR3 is TGCGCCAGCAGTCCGCCTAAGGCGTACACTGAAGCTTTCTTT. Its protein product is CASSPPKAYTEAFF.

This clone was detected once. The chain employs TRBV18 and TRBJ1-2; D possibly corresponds to TRBD1 (5 bases). Germline CDR1 and CDR2: KGHSH and LQKENI. CDR3 size: 15 residues. Trimming pared 3 bases from V and 8 bases from J, leaving 19 bases between. The CDR3: CASSPLDSPLRGYTF. As DNA, the CDR3 is TGTGCCAGCTCACCCCTAGACAGCCCCTTGAGGGGCTACACCTTC.

This CDR3 is CASSLNPGGGTEAFF. The CDR3 bases are TGTGCCAGCAGCCTAAACCCCGGGGGGGGCACTGAAGCTTTCTTT. V usage is TRBV7-2 and J usage is TRBJ1-1, with a weak D call TRBD1 (5 bases). The CDR3 loop spans 15 amino acids. Trimming took 5 bases from V and 4 from J, leaving 17 bases between them. Germline V CDR1 and CDR2: SGHTA, FQGNSA.

The chain combines TRBV21-1 with TRBJ2-1; TRBD2 was called by the table and not checked on the DNA. TRBV21-1 is a recognized pseudogene. The CDR3 totals 18 residues. The CDR3 spells CASNKRASGRGRYNEQFF. The CDR3 DNA follows: TGTGCCAGCAATAAACGAGCTAGCGGGAGGGGGCGCTACAATGAGCAGTTCTTC.

The chain joins TRBV5-1 to TRBJ2-2, with 7 bases matching TRBD2. The V and J ends lost 4 bases and 6 bases, in that order; junction bases with no gene match: 6. This CDR3 is built from 14 residues. The germline V gene has CDR1 SGHRS and CDR2 YFSETQ. The CDR3 nucleotides are TGCGCCAGCAGCCAGACTAGCTCGGCCGGGGAGCTGTTTTTT. Protein product: CASSQTSSAGELFF. Based on the CDR3 plus reference TRBV5-1 and TRBJ2-2, the full variable domain is KAGVTQTPRYLIKTRGQQVTLSCSPISGHRSVSWYQQTPGQGLQFLFEYFSETQRNKGNFPGRFSGRQFSNSRSEMNVSTLELGDSALYLCASSQTSSAGELFFGEGSRLTVL.

The DNA of the CDR3 is TGTGCCATCAGTCCCCCACAGGAGTACGAGCAGTACTTC. Encoded protein: CAISPPQEYEQYF. The V gene is TRBV10-3, the J gene TRBJ2-7, with D maybe TRBD1 (5 bases). This CDR3 spans 13 amino acids. Germline CDR1 is ENHRY and CDR2 is SYGVKD. Trimming stripped 5 bases from V and 4 bases from J, with 12 bases between.

The chain combines TRBV19 with TRBJ2-5; D gene unclear. This CDR3 has 13 residues. Germline lookup yields CDR1 LNHDA and CDR2 SQIVND (reference sequence). The V gene lost 3 bases and the J gene lost 4 bases, with 9 bases spanning the gap. CDR3 sequence: CASSIGGLETQYF. CDR3 DNA sequence: TGTGCCAGTAGTATTGGTGGATTAGAGACCCAGTACTTC. Looking up the rest from reference TRBV19 and TRBJ2-5 gives the full variable domain: DGGITQSPKYLFRKEGQNVTLSCEQNLNHDAMYWYRQDPGQGLRLIYYSQIVNDFQKGDIAEGYSVSREKKESFPLTVTSAQKNPTAFYLCASSIGGLETQYFGPGTRLLVL.

The gene calls are TRBV18 and TRBJ2-2, with 9 bases lining up with TRBD1. Germline CDR1 and CDR2: KGHSH and LQKENI. After removal of 3 bases from V and 3 bases from J, the junction contained 5 bases not matched to a gene. The CDR3 consists of 16 residues. The CDR3 sequence is CASSPGQGSYTGELFF. The DNA for the CDR3 is TGTGCCAGCTCACCCGGACAGGGGTCATACACCGGGGAGCTGTTTTTT. Based on the CDR3 plus reference TRBV18 and TRBJ2-2, the full variable domain is NAGVMQNPRHLVRRRGQEARLRCSPMKGHSHVYWYRQLPEEGLKFMVYLQKENIIDESGMPKERFSAEFPKEGPSILRIQQVVRGDSAAYFCASSPGQGSYTGELFFGEGSRLTVL.

There are a few counts of this clone. This chain connects TRBV19 to TRBJ2-2, with D possibly called TRBD1 or TRBD2 (5 bases each). CDR3 length: 15 amino acids. V dropped 7 bases and J dropped 2 bases, with 14 bases sitting between them. The V gene's germline CDR1 is LNHDA and CDR2 SQIVND (reference sequence). In DNA, the CDR3 is TGTGCCAGTAAAAGGGACGGGTACAACACCGGGGAGCTGTTTTTT. This sequence encodes CASKRDGYNTGELFF.

The chain joins TRBV7-2 to TRBJ1-1; maybe TRBD1 (5 bases). CDR3 length equals 15 residues. Per the germline V gene, CDR1 is SGHTA and CDR2 is FQGNSA. Trimming cost V 1 base and J 1 base, with 10 bases left between them. The CDR3, as DNA: TGTGCCAGCAGCTTAGGTTTCGGGGGGAACACTGAAGCTTTCTTT. Protein sequence: CASSLGFGGNTEAFF.